The 8 T cell receptor beta chains below were found in one sample sequenced in a study of blood T cell repertoires in COVID-19. Data came from immunoSEQ multiplex PCR; TCRdb stores just in-frame clones and leaves some out. This sample carries 90,000 or so clones, roughly 90% of them seen once, and the ten largest clones take 4.3%. Sequencing input: peripheral blood. All receptors derive from a woman aged 80 or over with active or convalescent COVID-19.

This clone was detected once. J is TRBJ2-7 and V is TRBV7-6; D is possibly TRBD2 (5 bases). Germline V gene sequence: CDR1 SGHVS, CDR2 FNYEAQ. The CDR3 contains 12 residues. V shed 3 bases and J shed 7 bases, with 10 bases lying between them. This CDR3 is CASSFVGSEQYF. The CDR3 bases are TGTGCCAGCAGCTTTGTAGGGAGTGAGCAGTACTTC.

The chain carries TRBV5-1 and TRBJ1-5; 10 bases are a match to TRBD1. J was trimmed by 5 bases and V by 4 bases; bases with no gene match: 12. This CDR3 has 17 amino acids. Germline CDR1 is SGHRS and CDR2 is YFSETQ. In DNA form, the CDR3 reads TGCGCCAGCAGCACAAGCTGGGCGGGACAGGGGTATCAGCCCCAGCATTTT. As protein: CASSTSWAGQGYQPQHF.

V and J are TRBV12-3 or TRBV12-4 and TRBJ1-1; D unclear. The CDR3 contains 13 residues. Trimming removed 2 bases from V and 4 bases from J, with 8 bases in between. The CDR3 nucleotides read TGTGCCAGCAGTTTAACTACGGGCACTGAAGCTTTCTTT. It encodes CASSLTTGTEAFF.

The chain combines TRBV19 with TRBJ1-1; tentatively, D is TRBD1 (5 bases). Germline values: CDR1 LNHDA, CDR2 SQIVND (reference sequence). The ends were cut back, 2 bases at V and 2 bases at J, with 6 bases in the middle. This CDR3 has 13 amino acids. CDR3: CASSIRGNTEAFF. The CDR3 nucleotides are TGTGCCAGTAGTATAAGGGGTAACACTGAAGCTTTCTTT.

This chain links TRBV28 with TRBJ2-1, with 9 bases matching TRBD2. V dropped 1 base and J dropped 7; count of bases not matched to a gene: 8. Looked up from germline, CDR1 is MDHEN and CDR2 is SYDVKM. This CDR3 is built from 16 residues. Written as DNA, the CDR3 is TGTGCCAGCAGTTTATTGGGCGTTAGCGGGAGAAATGAGCAGTTCTTC. Protein sequence: CASSLLGVSGRNEQFF.

The chain couples TRBV19 to TRBJ1-1; D uncertain. Germline assignment: CDR1 LNHDA and CDR2 SQIVND (reference sequence). Trimming shortened V by 5 bases and J by 1 base, and 14 bases separated the two germline ends. The CDR3 loop spans 15 amino acids. The CDR3 reads CASSSRRRGNTEAFF. The CDR3 DNA reads as TGTGCCAGTAGTTCAAGACGGCGGGGGAACACTGAAGCTTTCTTT.

The V gene is TRBV9, the J gene TRBJ2-1; D is ambiguous. In germline, CDR1 is SGDLS, CDR2 YYNGEE. This CDR3 comprises 12 residues. V was trimmed by 4 bases and J by 10 bases, leaving 12 bases between them. In DNA form, the CDR3 reads TGTGCCAGCAGCCCCCAGGATGGAGAGCAGTTCTTC. Its translation is CASSPQDGEQFF.

The chain links TRBV12-5 to TRBJ2-3; TRBD2 is a possible D gene (5 bases). CDR3 length: 14 residues. The germline V and J ends were trimmed by 6 bases and 5 bases, with 15 bases remaining between them. CDR1 and CDR2 from the germline V gene are LGHNT and FRNRAP. Here the CDR3 DNA reads TGTGCTAGTGGCCCGGGCCAACGGGGAGATACGCAGTATTTT. Its protein product is CASGPGQRGDTQYF.